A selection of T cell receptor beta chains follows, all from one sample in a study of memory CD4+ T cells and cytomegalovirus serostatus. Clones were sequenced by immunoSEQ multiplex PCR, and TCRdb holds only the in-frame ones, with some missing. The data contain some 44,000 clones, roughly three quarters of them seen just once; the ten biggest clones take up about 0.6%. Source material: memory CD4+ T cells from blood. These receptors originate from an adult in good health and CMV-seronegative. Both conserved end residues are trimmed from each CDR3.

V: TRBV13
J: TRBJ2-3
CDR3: ASSLPTFTDTQY

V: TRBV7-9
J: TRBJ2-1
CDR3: ASSVGAGEQF

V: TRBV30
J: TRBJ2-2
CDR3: AWRTGGTGELF

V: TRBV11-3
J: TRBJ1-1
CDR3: ASGQGALTEAF

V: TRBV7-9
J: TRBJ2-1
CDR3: ASRDVSNEQF

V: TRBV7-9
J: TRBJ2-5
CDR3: ASSFVQQLARETQY

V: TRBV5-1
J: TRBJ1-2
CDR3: ASSLDGPSGASYT

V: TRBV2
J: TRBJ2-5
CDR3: ASSERQWETQY

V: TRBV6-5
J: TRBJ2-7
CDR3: ASSYSKGGGYEQY

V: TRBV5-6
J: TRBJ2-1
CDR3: ASSLVPDRGEQF

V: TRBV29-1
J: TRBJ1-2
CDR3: SAVQRTSNYGYT

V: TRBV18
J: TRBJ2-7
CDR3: ASARVVHEQY

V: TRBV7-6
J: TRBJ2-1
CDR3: ASSTGTEDEQF

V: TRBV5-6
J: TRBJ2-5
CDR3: ASSLTWEETQY

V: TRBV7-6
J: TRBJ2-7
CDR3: ASSLAQGNAEQY

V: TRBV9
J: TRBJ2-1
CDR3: ASSSPGDTHEQF

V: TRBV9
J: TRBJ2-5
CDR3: ASSVEGSSWETQY

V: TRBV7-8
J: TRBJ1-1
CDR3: ASSLAHTGTGMGTF

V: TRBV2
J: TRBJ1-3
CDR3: ASSVDRSSGNTIY

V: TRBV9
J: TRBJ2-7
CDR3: ASSRDGTYEQY

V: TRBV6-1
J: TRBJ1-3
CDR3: ASSERRVSGNTIY

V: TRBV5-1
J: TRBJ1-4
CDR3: ASRGVYEKLF

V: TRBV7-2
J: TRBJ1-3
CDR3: ASSQGRVGNTIY